The next 30 T cell receptor beta chains were all read from a single sample in a study of blood T cell repertoires in COVID-19. TCRdb's table, derived via immunoSEQ multiplex PCR, lists solely in-frame clones and lacks some. The table has 20,000 to 25,000 clones, around 67% seen once. The sample taken for sequencing was peripheral blood. The receptors were sampled from a human donor in a cohort sampled during active or convalescent COVID-19.

This clone was seen once. The chain recombines TRBV28 with TRBJ1-5; 9 positions agree with TRBD1. V lost 5 bases and J lost 6; bases outside the gene matches: 5. CDR1 MDHEN and CDR2 SYDVKM come from the germline V gene. There are 14 residues in the CDR3. In DNA, the CDR3 is TGTGCCAGCAGTCCGGGACAGGGTGGTCAGCCCCAGCATTTT. Translated: CASSPGQGGQPQHF.

The rearrangement joins TRBV5-8 to TRBJ1-2, with D possibly TRBD1 on 6 matching bases. CDR1 and CDR2 (germline): SGHTS, YDEGEE. The CDR3 consists of 13 residues. V lost 0 bases, J lost 7 bases, and 10 bases lay in between. As DNA, the CDR3 is TGTGCCAGCAGCTTGGGGCAGGGGTTTGGCTACACCTTC. Translated, it gives CASSLGQGFGYTF.

On this clone: Given a much more abundant clone one base away, this may be a read error. The chain employs TRBV10-2 and TRBJ1-2; 8 bases align to TRBD1. In germline, CDR1 is WSHSY, CDR2 SAAADI. This CDR3 region has 14 residues. In DNA form, the CDR3 reads TGCGCCAGCAGTAATAAACAGGGGGGATTTGGCTACGCCTTC. Translation: CASSNKQGGFGYAF.

In its sample, this clone was seen once. V gene TRBV11-2 combines with J gene TRBJ1-1; D is undetermined. Germline V gene lookup returns CDR1 SGHAT and CDR2 FQNNGV. The CDR3 is 14 amino acids. V gave up 0 bases and J gave up 9 bases, with 14 bases separating them. The CDR3 nucleotides are TGTGCCAGCAGCTTAGAATGGGCAGGCGTTAAAGCTTTCTTT. It encodes CASSLEWAGVKAFF.

This clone was picked up one time. The chain recombines TRBV20-1 with TRBJ2-7, with D tentatively TRBD1 (6 bases). CDR3 length equals 14 residues. V lost 3 bases to trimming and J lost 1 base, with 13 bases between them. Germline CDR1 is DFQATT and CDR2 is SNEGSKA (reference sequence). CDR3 loop: CSASDAQGSYEQYF. The CDR3 nucleotides read TGCAGTGCTAGTGACGCGCAGGGGTCCTACGAGCAGTACTTC.

The chain recombines TRBV7-6 with TRBJ1-4; TRBD1 agrees at 7 bases. Germline lookup yields CDR1 SGHVS and CDR2 FNYEAQ. CDR3 length: 14 amino acids. The V and J ends lost 5 bases and 4 bases, in that order; junction bases with no gene match: 4. The chain's CDR3 is CASSPGQFNEKLFF. The CDR3 coding sequence is TGTGCCAGCAGCCCGGGACAGTTTAATGAAAAACTGTTTTTT.

V usage is TRBV7-2 and J usage is TRBJ2-2; 12 positions match TRBD2. J lost 10 bases, V lost 5 bases, and 11 bases had no gene match. From germline, CDR1 is SGHTA and CDR2 FQGNSA. The CDR3 is 16 residues long. The CDR3 region has the DNA TGTGCCAGCAGCGCCTATCTAGCGGGAGGGCCGAAGGAGCTGTTTTTT. It codes for CASSAYLAGGPKELFF.

The chain is built from TRBV5-4 and TRBJ2-2, with TRBD2 matching over 8 bases. J was trimmed by 3 bases and V by 4 bases; bases with no gene match: 8. This CDR3 has 16 amino acids. Germline V CDR1 and CDR2: SGHNT, YYREEE (reference sequence). The CDR3 DNA follows: TGTGCCAGCAGCCCGCGGGGGGACGGGCACACCGGGGAGCTGTTTTTT. As protein: CASSPRGDGHTGELFF.

In its sample, this clone was seen a few times. V usage is TRBV9 and J usage is TRBJ1-2; the D is unclear. The V end lost 6 bases, the J end lost 4 bases, and 10 bases lay between the germline ends. The CDR3 totals 12 residues. CDR1 and CDR2 from the germline V gene are SGDLS and YYNGEE. The CDR3 coding sequence is TGTGCCAGCAAGAGTTCAGGCTATGGCTACACCTTC. This gives the protein CASKSSGYGYTF.

In this sample, this clone turned up a few times. The J gene is TRBJ2-7, the V gene TRBV9, with D perhaps TRBD2 (5 bases). Looked up from germline, CDR1 is SGDLS and CDR2 is YYNGEE. V shed 0 bases and J shed 2 bases, with 9 bases lying between them. The length of the CDR3 is 14 residues. In DNA form, the CDR3 reads TGTGCCAGCAGCGTAGGGTGGGAGCCCTACGAGCAGTACTTC. Its translation: CASSVGWEPYEQYF. The whole variable domain, remainder taken from reference TRBV9 and TRBJ2-7, is DSGVTQTPKHLITATGQRVTLRCSPRSGDLSVYWYQQSLDQGLQFLIQYYNGEERAKGNILERFSAQQFPDLHSELNLSSLELGDSALYFCASSVGWEPYEQYFGPGTRLTVT.

This chain uses TRBV10-2 with TRBJ2-5; 9 bases are a match to TRBD2. The CDR3 covers 15 residues. From germline, CDR1 is WSHSY and CDR2 SAAADI. Trimming removed 1 base from V and 3 bases from J; junction bases left unmatched: 3. The CDR3 loop reads CASSEWVAGEETQYF. The CDR3 DNA sequence: TGCGCCAGCAGTGAGTGGGTAGCGGGAGAAGAGACCCAGTACTTC.

The J gene is TRBJ2-2, the V gene TRBV7-9; 14 bases map to TRBD2. The V gene end was trimmed by 5 bases and the J gene end by 6 bases; junction bases not matched to a gene: 8. The CDR3 runs 17 residues. CDR1 SEHNR and CDR2 FQNEAQ come from the germline V gene (reference sequence). The CDR3 DNA reads TGTGCCAGCAGCCCGGGACTAGCGGGAGAATGGGCCGGGGAGCTGTTTTTT. This gives the protein CASSPGLAGEWAGELFF.

The J gene is TRBJ1-6, the V gene TRBV7-6; TRBD1 matches at 7 bases. V trimming: 5 bases; J trimming: 7 bases; junction bases outside the gene matches: 11. The CDR3 runs 16 residues. Germline V CDR1 and CDR2: SGHVS, FNYEAQ. CDR3 in DNA: TGTGCCAGCAGCCCTTTGACAGGGCTTTTGAATTCACCCCTCCACTTT. It codes for CASSPLTGLLNSPLHF.

The count of this clone is one. The V and J genes are TRBV4-2 and TRBJ2-7, with TRBD1 matching over 7 bases. J gave up 2 bases and V 2 bases, and 3 bases lay outside the gene matches. The CDR3 loop spans 14 amino acids. The germline V gene has CDR1 LGHNA and CDR2 YNFKEQ. CDR3 DNA: TGTGCCAGCAGCCAATTTGACAGGGCCTACGAGCAGTACTTC. Encoded protein: CASSQFDRAYEQYF.

V and J are TRBV27 and TRBJ1-5; D possibly corresponds to TRBD1 (6 bases). From germline, CDR1 is MNHEY and CDR2 SMNVEV (reference sequence). CDR3 length: 16 amino acids. V lost 6 bases and J 2 bases, leaving 17 bases between the germline ends. CDR3 nucleotides: TGTGCCAGCAGATCTACAGGGTGGTCGGGCAATCAGCCCCAGCATTTT. Protein: CASRSTGWSGNQPQHF.

This chain's CDR3 is CASSMGSTVYGYTF. The CDR3 DNA reads TGTGCCAGCAGCATGGGCTCAACAGTCTATGGCTACACCTTC. This chain uses TRBV9 with TRBJ1-2; unclear D gene. Germline CDR1 reads SGDLS; CDR2 reads YYNGEE. This CDR3 is 14 amino acids long. Trimming removed 4 bases from V and 4 bases from J, with 14 bases in between.

The rearrangement links TRBV7-3 to TRBJ1-1; 8 nucleotides match TRBD1. From germline, CDR1 is SGHTA and CDR2 FQGTGA. CDR3 length: 13 residues. Trimming removed 6 bases from V and 4 bases from J; junction bases left unmatched: 4. The CDR3 nucleotides are TGTGCCAGCAGACCAACAGGGGGCACTGAAGCTTTCTTT. Translated, it gives CASRPTGGTEAFF.

The chain combines TRBV6-5 with TRBJ1-5, with 8 bases matching TRBD1. The junction had 6 bases not matched to a gene; V was cut back by 6 bases and J by 2 bases. The CDR3 is made up of 15 amino acids. CDR1 is MNHEY and CDR2 is SVGAGI in the germline V gene. The CDR3 is CASSPRGRGNQPQHF. The DNA of the CDR3 is TGTGCCAGCAGCCCCAGGGGGCGAGGCAATCAGCCCCAGCATTTT.

The rearrangement links TRBV28 to TRBJ2-1; TRBD2 matches 12 bases. The CDR3 loop spans 18 amino acids. Germline V gene data show CDR1 as MDHEN and CDR2 as SYDVKM. V dropped 5 bases and J dropped 0; count of bases not matched to a gene: 8. This chain's CDR3 is CASSLSRLAGDSYNEQFF. The CDR3, as DNA: TGTGCCAGCAGTCTCTCTCGACTAGCGGGAGACTCCTACAATGAGCAGTTCTTC.

The rearrangement links TRBV18 to TRBJ2-1; possible D gene TRBD1, 5 bases. Germline CDR1 reads KGHSH; CDR2 reads LQKENI. This CDR3 spans 14 amino acids. V was trimmed by 3 bases and J by 8 bases, leaving 14 bases between them. The CDR3, as DNA: TGTGCCAGCTCACCTTTTCAGGGTTCCGATGAGCAGTTCTTC. Translation: CASSPFQGSDEQFF.

The chain couples TRBV30 to TRBJ1-5; 7 bases fit TRBD1. The germline gives CDR1 GTSNPN, CDR2 SVGIG (reference sequence). This CDR3 comprises 15 residues. Unmatched junction bases numbered 11, after V lost 3 bases and J lost 6 bases. This CDR3 is CAWSPVRGLSQPQHF. The CDR3 DNA reads TGTGCCTGGAGCCCGGTCAGGGGGTTAAGTCAGCCCCAGCATTTT.

The V and J genes are TRBV5-6 and TRBJ2-2; D possibly corresponds to TRBD2 (6 bases). Trimming took off 1 base at V and 1 base at J, with 8 bases between the two ends. This CDR3 has 15 amino acids. Germline V gene data show CDR1 as SGHDT and CDR2 as YYEEEE. The CDR3 region has the DNA TGTGCCAGCAGCTTGTGGCGGGGGAACACCGGGGAGCTGTTTTTT. This encodes CASSLWRGNTGELFF.

The genes are TRBV18 and TRBJ1-2; 9 bases fit TRBD1. Trimming took 2 bases from V and 8 from J; bases not matched to a gene: 15. The CDR3 extends over 17 amino acids. From germline, CDR1 is KGHSH and CDR2 LQKENI. Here the CDR3 DNA reads TGTGCCAGCTCACCAATCAGTGCCCCGGGACAGGGTTACGGCTACACCTTC. Encoded protein: CASSPISAPGQGYGYTF.

This clone was observed a handful of times. V gene TRBV5-1 combines with J gene TRBJ1-2; 8 bases align to TRBD1. The CDR3 is 14 amino acids. The germline CDR1 and CDR2 sequences are SGHRS and YFSETQ. The V gene end was trimmed by 4 bases and the J gene end by 5 bases; junction bases not matched to a gene: 7. Here the CDR3 DNA reads TGCGCCAGCAGCAAACCAGGGGGCGATTATGGCTACACCTTC. Translated: CASSKPGGDYGYTF.

This clone was detected once. CDR3 loop: CASSYTGTSGYEQYF. CDR3 nucleotide sequence: TGTGCCAGCAGTTACACCGGGACTAGCGGCTACGAGCAGTACTTC. The V gene is TRBV6-5, the J gene TRBJ2-7, with TRBD2 matching over 11 bases. CDR1 and CDR2 (germline): MNHEY, SVGAGI. The J segment lost 3 bases and the V segment lost 2 bases, leaving 3 bases of the junction unmatched. There are 15 residues in the CDR3.

The chain carries TRBV2 and TRBJ2-2; no clear D. V was pared by 1 base and J by 1 base, with 4 bases between. CDR3 length equals 14 residues. CDR1 SNHLY and CDR2 FYNNEI come from the germline V gene. CDR3 sequence (DNA): TGTGCCAGCAGTGAAGGCAGGAACACCGGGGAGCTGTTTTTT. This encodes CASSEGRNTGELFF.

Regarding this clone: One junction end disagrees with the germline gene, perhaps due to a read error. The chain has TRBV5-1 and TRBJ2-5; 8 bases map to TRBD1. Germline CDR1 is SGHRS and CDR2 is YFSETQ. There are 14 residues in the CDR3. The CDR3 region has the DNA TGCGCCAGCACCTTGTACAGGGGGATCGAGACCCAGTACTTC. Its protein product is CASTLYRGIETQYF.

This sequence joins TRBV9 and TRBJ1-5; no clear D gene. V was cut by 1 base and J by 3 bases, with 11 bases left in between. Looked up from germline, CDR1 is SGDLS and CDR2 is YYNGEE. CDR3 length: 15 residues. This CDR3 reads CASSVSADYNQPQHF. The DNA of the CDR3 is TGTGCCAGCAGCGTATCTGCCGACTACAATCAGCCCCAGCATTTT.

This chain uses TRBV10-2 with TRBJ1-3, with D maybe TRBD1 (5 bases). Germline V lookup: CDR1 WSHSY, CDR2 SAAADI. V shed 2 bases and J shed 0 bases, with 8 bases lying between them. The CDR3 loop spans 15 amino acids. CDR3 in amino acids: CASSEGAFSGNTIYF. CDR3 bases: TGCGCCAGCAGTGAGGGGGCATTCTCTGGAAACACCATATATTTT.

This clone came up many times. The genes are TRBV18 and TRBJ1-4; D call uncertain. There are 15 residues in the CDR3. The germline V and J ends were trimmed by 4 bases and 4 bases, with 13 bases remaining between them. The germline gives CDR1 KGHSH, CDR2 LQKENI. The CDR3 DNA reads TGTGCCAGCTCACGCGAGGGTGGAAATAATGAAAAACTGTTTTTT. This sequence encodes CASSREGGNNEKLFF.